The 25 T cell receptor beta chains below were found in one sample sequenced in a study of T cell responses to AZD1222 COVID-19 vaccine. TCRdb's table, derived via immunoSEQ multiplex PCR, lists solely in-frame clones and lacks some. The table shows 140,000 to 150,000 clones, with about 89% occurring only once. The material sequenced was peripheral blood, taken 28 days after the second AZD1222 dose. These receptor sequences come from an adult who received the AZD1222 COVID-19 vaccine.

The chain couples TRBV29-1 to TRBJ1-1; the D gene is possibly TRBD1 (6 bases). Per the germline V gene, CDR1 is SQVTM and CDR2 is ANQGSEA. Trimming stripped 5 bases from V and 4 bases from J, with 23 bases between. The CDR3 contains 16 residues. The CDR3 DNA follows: TGCAGCGTTCAAAGCCCGAGCCGGGGGGCAGGCACTGAAGCTTTCTTT. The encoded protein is CSVQSPSRGAGTEAFF. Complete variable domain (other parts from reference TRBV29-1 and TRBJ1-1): SAVISQKPSRDICQRGTSLTIQCQVDSQVTMMFWYRQQPGQSLTLIATANQGSEATYESGFVIDKFPISRPNLTFSTLTVSNMSPEDSSIYLCSVQSPSRGAGTEAFFGQGTRLTVV.

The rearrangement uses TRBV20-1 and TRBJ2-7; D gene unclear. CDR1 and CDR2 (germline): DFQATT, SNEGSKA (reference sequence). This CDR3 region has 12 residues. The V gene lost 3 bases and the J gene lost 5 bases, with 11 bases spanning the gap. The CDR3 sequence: CSASLTVNEQYF. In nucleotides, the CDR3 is TGCAGTGCTAGTCTTACGGTAAACGAGCAGTACTTC.

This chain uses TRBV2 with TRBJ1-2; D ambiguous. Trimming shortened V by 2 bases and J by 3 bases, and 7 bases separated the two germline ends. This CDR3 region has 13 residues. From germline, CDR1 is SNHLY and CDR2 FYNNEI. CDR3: CASSELGYYGYTF. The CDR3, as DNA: TGTGCCAGCAGTGAATTAGGGTACTATGGCTACACCTTC.

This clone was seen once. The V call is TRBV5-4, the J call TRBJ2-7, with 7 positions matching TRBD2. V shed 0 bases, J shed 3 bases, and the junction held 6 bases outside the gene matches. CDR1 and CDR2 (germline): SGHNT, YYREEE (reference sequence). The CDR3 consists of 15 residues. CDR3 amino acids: CASSLGAAGIYEQYF. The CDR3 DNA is TGTGCCAGCAGCTTGGGTGCAGCGGGGATCTACGAGCAGTACTTC.

CDR3 sequence: CASRTGAQKGYTF. The DNA for the CDR3 is TGTGCCAGCAGAACGGGGGCCCAAAAGGGCTACACCTTC. The chain carries TRBV2 and TRBJ1-2; a possible D gene is TRBD1 (6 bases). Germline V lookup: CDR1 SNHLY, CDR2 FYNNEI. Deletions cut 6 bases from V and 8 bases from J, with 16 bases between. The CDR3 loop spans 13 amino acids.

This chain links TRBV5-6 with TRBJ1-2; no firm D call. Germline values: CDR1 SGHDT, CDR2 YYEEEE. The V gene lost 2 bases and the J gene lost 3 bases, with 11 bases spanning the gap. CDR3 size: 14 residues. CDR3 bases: TGTGCCAGCAGCTTACAGTTGCGGGACTATGGCTACACCTTC. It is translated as CASSLQLRDYGYTF.

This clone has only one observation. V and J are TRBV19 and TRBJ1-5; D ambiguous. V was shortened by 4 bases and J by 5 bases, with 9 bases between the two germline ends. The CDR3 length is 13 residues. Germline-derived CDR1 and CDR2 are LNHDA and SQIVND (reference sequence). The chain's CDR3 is CASSRMEYQPQHF. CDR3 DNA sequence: TGTGCCAGTAGTAGGATGGAGTATCAGCCCCAGCATTTT.

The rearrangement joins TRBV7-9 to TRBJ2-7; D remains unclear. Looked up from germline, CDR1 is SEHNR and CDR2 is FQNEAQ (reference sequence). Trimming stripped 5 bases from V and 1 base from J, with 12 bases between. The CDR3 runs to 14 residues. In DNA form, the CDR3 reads TGTGCCAGCAGCCCCCCGGACCTTTCCTACGAGCAGTACTTC. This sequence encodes CASSPPDLSYEQYF.

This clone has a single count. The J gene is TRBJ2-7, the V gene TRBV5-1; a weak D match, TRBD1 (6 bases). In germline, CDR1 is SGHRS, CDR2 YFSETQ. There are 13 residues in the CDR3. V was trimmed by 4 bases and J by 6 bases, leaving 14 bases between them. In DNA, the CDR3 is TGCGCCAGCAGCCTTGCCGGGACACCCGAGCAGTACTTC. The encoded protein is CASSLAGTPEQYF.

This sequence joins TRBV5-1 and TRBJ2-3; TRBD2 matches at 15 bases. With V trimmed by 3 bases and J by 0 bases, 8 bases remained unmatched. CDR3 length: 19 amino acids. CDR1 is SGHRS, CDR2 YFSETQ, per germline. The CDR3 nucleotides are TGCGCCAGCAGCTCCGGACTAGCGGGGGGGTCGGCTAGCACAGATACGCAGTATTTT. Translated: CASSSGLAGGSASTDTQYF. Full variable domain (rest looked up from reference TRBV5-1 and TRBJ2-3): KAGVTQTPRYLIKTRGQQVTLSCSPISGHRSVSWYQQTPGQGLQFLFEYFSETQRNKGNFPGRFSGRQFSNSRSEMNVSTLELGDSALYLCASSSGLAGGSASTDTQYFGPGTRLTVL.

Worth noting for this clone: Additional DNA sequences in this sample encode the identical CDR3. The CDR3 reads CASSTTGDTEAFF. CDR3 nucleotides: TGTGCCAGTAGTACGACAGGGGACACTGAAGCTTTCTTT. V usage is TRBV19 and J usage is TRBJ1-1; 8 bases align to TRBD1. Losses at the gene ends were 4 bases for V and 3 bases for J; bases not matched to a gene: 1. The CDR3 spans 13 residues. Looked up from germline, CDR1 is LNHDA and CDR2 is SQIVND (reference sequence). Supplemented by reference TRBV19 and TRBJ1-1, the full variable domain reads DGGITQSPKYLFRKEGQNVTLSCEQNLNHDAMYWYRQDPGQGLRLIYYSQIVNDFQKGDIAEGYSVSREKKESFPLTVTSAQKNPTAFYLCASSTTGDTEAFFGQGTRLTVV.

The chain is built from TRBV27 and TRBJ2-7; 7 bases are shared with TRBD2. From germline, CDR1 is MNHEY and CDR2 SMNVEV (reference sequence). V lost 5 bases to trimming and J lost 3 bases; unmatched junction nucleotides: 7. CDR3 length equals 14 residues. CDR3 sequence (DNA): TGTGCCAGCAGTGGGCAGGGAGGGCTCTACGAGCAGTACTTC. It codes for CASSGQGGLYEQYF.

Written as DNA, the CDR3 is TGTGCCAGCAGCTTAGGGACAGGGAATAATGAAAAACTGTTTTTT. Amino acid sequence: CASSLGTGNNEKLFF. V usage is TRBV7-9 and J usage is TRBJ1-4, with 8 bases matching TRBD1. CDR3 size: 15 residues. The junction had 2 bases not matched to a gene; V was cut back by 1 base and J by 4 bases. CDR1 and CDR2 (germline): SEHNR, FQNEAQ (reference sequence).

In nucleotides, the CDR3 is TGTGCCAGTAGAAGACAGGGCGACGACGAGCAGTACTTC. Protein sequence: CASRRQGDDEQYF. The V call is TRBV19, the J call TRBJ2-7; 7 bases align to TRBD1. There are 13 residues in the CDR3. V trimming: 6 bases; J trimming: 5 bases; junction bases outside the gene matches: 7. Germline V gene sequence: CDR1 LNHDA, CDR2 SQIVND (reference sequence).

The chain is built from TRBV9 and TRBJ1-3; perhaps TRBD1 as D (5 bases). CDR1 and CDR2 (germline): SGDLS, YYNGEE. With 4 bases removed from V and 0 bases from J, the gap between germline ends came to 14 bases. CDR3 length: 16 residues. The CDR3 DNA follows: TGTGCCAGCAGCACCCACGGGGCAAACTCTGGAAACACCATATATTTT. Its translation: CASSTHGANSGNTIYF.

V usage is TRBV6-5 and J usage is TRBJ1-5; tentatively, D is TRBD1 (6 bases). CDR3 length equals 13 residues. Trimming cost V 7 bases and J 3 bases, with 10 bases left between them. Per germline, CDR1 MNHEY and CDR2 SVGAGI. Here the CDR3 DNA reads TGTGCCAGCATAGGACAGATCAATCAGCCCCAGCATTTT. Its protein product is CASIGQINQPQHF.

CDR3 DNA sequence: TGTGCCAGCAGTTTAGAGGGGTGGGAGAACATTCAGTACTTC. It encodes CASSLEGWENIQYF. The chain recombines TRBV27 with TRBJ2-4; either TRBD1 or TRBD2 may fit D (5 bases each). The CDR3 runs to 14 residues. The V gene's germline CDR1 is MNHEY and CDR2 SMNVEV (reference sequence). Trimming stripped 2 bases from V and 7 bases from J, with 12 bases between.

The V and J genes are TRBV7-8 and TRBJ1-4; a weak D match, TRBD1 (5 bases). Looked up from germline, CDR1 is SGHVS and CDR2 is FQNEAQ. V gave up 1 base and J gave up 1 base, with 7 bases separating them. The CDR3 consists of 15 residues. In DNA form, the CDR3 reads TGTGCCAGCAGCTTAGATGACAGAACTAATGAAAAACTGTTTTTT. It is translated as CASSLDDRTNEKLFF.

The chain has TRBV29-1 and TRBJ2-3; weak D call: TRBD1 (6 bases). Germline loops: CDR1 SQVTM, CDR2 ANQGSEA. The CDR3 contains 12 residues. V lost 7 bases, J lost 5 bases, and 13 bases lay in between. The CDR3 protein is CSGRGSGDTQYF. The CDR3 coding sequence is TGCAGCGGCAGGGGATCGGGAGATACGCAGTATTTT.

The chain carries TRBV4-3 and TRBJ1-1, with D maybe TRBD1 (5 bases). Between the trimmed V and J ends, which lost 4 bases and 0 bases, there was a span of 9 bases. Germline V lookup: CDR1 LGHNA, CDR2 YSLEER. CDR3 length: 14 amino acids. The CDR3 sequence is CASSRGTLNTEAFF. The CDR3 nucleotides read TGCGCCAGCAGCCGGGGGACTTTGAACACTGAAGCTTTCTTT.

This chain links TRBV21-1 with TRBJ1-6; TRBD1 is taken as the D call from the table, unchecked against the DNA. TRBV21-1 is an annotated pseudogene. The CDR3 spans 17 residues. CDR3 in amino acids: CASSIIPQGRLRSPLHF. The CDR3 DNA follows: TGTGCCAGCAGCATAATACCACAGGGGCGGTTAAGGTCACCCCTCCACTTT.

The CDR3 DNA reads as TGCGCCAGCAGCTTGAGAATGGGGGAAAATTCACCCCTCCACTTT. This sequence encodes CASSLRMGENSPLHF. The chain is built from TRBV5-1 and TRBJ1-6; weak D call: TRBD1 (5 bases). The CDR3 consists of 15 residues. Germline V lookup: CDR1 SGHRS, CDR2 YFSETQ. V was trimmed by 1 base and J by 7 bases, leaving 12 bases between them.

CDR3 amino acids: CASSGRSRTGYGYTF. The CDR3 DNA follows: TGTGCCAGCAGTGGCCGATCTAGGACAGGGTATGGCTACACCTTC. The gene calls are TRBV25-1 and TRBJ1-2; TRBD1 agrees at 8 bases. This CDR3 is built from 15 residues. CDR1 and CDR2 (germline): MGHDK, SYGVNS. V lost 4 bases and J lost 5; bases outside the gene matches: 9.

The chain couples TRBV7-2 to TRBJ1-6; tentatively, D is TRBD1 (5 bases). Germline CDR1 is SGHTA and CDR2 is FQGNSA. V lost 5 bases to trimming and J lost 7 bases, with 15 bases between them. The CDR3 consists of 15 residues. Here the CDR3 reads CASSRKGHLNSPLHF. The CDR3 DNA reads TGTGCCAGCAGCCGGAAAGGACACCTAAATTCACCCCTCCACTTT.

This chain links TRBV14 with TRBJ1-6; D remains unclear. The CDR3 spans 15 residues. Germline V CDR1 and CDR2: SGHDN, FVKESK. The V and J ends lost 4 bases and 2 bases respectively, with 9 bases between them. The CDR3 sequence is CASSRDQTYNSPLHF. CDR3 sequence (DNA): TGTGCCAGCAGCCGAGACCAGACCTATAATTCACCCCTCCACTTT.